Following are 2 T cell receptor beta chains from one sample sequenced in a study of a mutant IDH1 vaccine in newly diagnosed glioma. TCRdb keeps only in-frame clones here, not all; method: immunoSEQ multiplex PCR. The sample consists of tens of thousands of clones, 70% to 80% of them appearing once. Time point in this sample: baseline, week 1 (first vaccination visit). Documented treatment: pre-vaccination baseline after standard-of-care therapy. The sample was PBMCs, taken from a glioma patient treated with radiotherapy, temozolomide or both. The receptors originated from a woman in her thirties or forties with glioma.

The gene calls are TRBV7-2 and TRBJ2-3; D possibly matches TRBD1 or TRBD2 (5 bases each). The germline gives CDR1 SGHTA, CDR2 FQGNSA. The CDR3 is 11 residues long. V was clipped by 1 base and J by 9 bases, with 5 bases between them. This chain's CDR3 is CASSLGGTQYF. Here the CDR3 DNA reads TGTGCCAGCAGCTTAGGGGGGACGCAGTATTTT.

V is TRBV19 and J is TRBJ1-4; D remains ambiguous. V lost 3 bases to trimming and J lost 7 bases, with 9 bases between them. This CDR3 is 13 amino acids long. Germline V CDR1 and CDR2: LNHDA, SQIVND (reference sequence). The DNA of the CDR3 is TGTGCCAGTAGTATCCCGCGGGGTGAAAAACTGTTTTTT. It yields the protein CASSIPRGEKLFF.